The 18 T cell receptor beta chains reported below all come from one sample, sequenced in a study of T cells after yellow fever vaccination. TCRdb recomputed calls from the 5' RACE reads with MiXCR, one row per CDR3 protein. The sample lists about 300,000 distinct CDR3 sequences; 3% to 4.5% were seen once. The sequences come from PBMCs, collected 5 days after the yellow fever booster vaccination. These receptors all come from a man younger than 30 who received the YFV17D yellow fever vaccine.

This clonotype was detected ten times or more. V usage is TRBV6-6 and J usage is TRBJ1-5; 9 nucleotides align to TRBD1. This CDR3 comprises 15 residues. V dropped 4 bases and J dropped 6; count of bases not matched to a gene: 7. Germline V gene lookup returns CDR1 MNHNY and CDR2 SVGAGI (reference sequence). The CDR3 sequence is CASSSGTGKGQPQHF. CDR3 bases: TGTGCCAGCAGTTCCGGGACAGGGAAGGGTCAGCCCCAGCATTTT.

This clonotype was observed many times. The rearrangement joins TRBV9 to TRBJ2-7; the D gene is possibly TRBD1 (6 bases). Looked up from germline, CDR1 is SGDLS and CDR2 is YYNGEE. The V end lost 4 bases, the J end lost 0 bases, and 11 bases lay between the germline ends. The length of the CDR3 is 14 residues. The CDR3 DNA reads TGTGCCAGCAGCCCCGGGACATCCTCCTACGAGCAGTACTTC. Encoded protein: CASSPGTSSYEQYF. The complete variable domain, with remaining parts taken from reference TRBV9 and TRBJ2-7, reads DSGVTQTPKHLITATGQRVTLRCSPRSGDLSVYWYQQSLDQGLQFLIQYYNGEERAKGNILERFSAQQFPDLHSELNLSSLELGDSALYFCASSPGTSSYEQYFGPGTRLTVT.

This clonotype occurred many times. This sequence joins TRBV12-3 or TRBV12-4 and TRBJ1-1; weak D call: TRBD1 (5 bases). V lost 11 bases to trimming and J lost 0 bases, with 10 bases between them. This CDR3 has 12 amino acids. CDR3 in amino acids: CADSQMNTEAFF. The CDR3 coding sequence is TGTGCCGACAGCCAAATGAACACTGAAGCTTTCTTT.

V is TRBV13 and J is TRBJ2-2; tentative D call: TRBD2 (5 bases). The CDR3 is 13 residues long. Trimming removed 5 bases at V and 4 bases at J, with 8 bases between. Per germline, CDR1 PRHDT and CDR2 FYEKMQ (reference sequence). CDR3: CASSVRGTGELFF. CDR3 in DNA: TGTGCCAGCAGCGTTCGGGGCACCGGGGAGCTGTTTTTT.

This clonotype was recorded many times. V and J are TRBV10-3 and TRBJ2-3; the D is unclear. The germline V and J ends were trimmed by 0 bases and 2 bases, with 3 bases remaining between them. The CDR3 is made up of 13 amino acids. Germline V gene lookup returns CDR1 ENHRY and CDR2 SYGVKD. The CDR3 protein is CAISESDTDTQYF. CDR3 DNA sequence: TGTGCCATCAGTGAGTCGGACACAGATACGCAGTATTTT.

The V and J genes are TRBV4-1 and TRBJ2-3, with 8 bases fitting TRBD1. The CDR3 spans 17 residues. Germline CDR1 is MGHRA and CDR2 is YSYEKL. The J segment lost 5 bases and the V segment lost 2 bases, leaving 12 bases of the junction unmatched. The CDR3 here is CASSQLGKDRAGDTQYF. In nucleotides, the CDR3 is TGCGCCAGCAGCCAACTCGGCAAGGACAGGGCGGGAGATACGCAGTATTTT.

The V call is TRBV5-1, the J call TRBJ2-5; a weak D match, TRBD2 (6 bases). The CDR3 runs 15 residues. V shed 1 base and J shed 3 bases, with 13 bases lying between them. Per germline, CDR1 SGHRS and CDR2 YFSETQ. The CDR3 DNA reads as TGCGCCAGCAGCTTGTTGGGGACTGCGGAAGAGACCCAGTACTTC. It translates to CASSLLGTAEETQYF.

V usage is TRBV7-2 and J usage is TRBJ2-1, with D possibly being TRBD1 (5 bases). CDR1 SGHTA and CDR2 FQGNSA come from the germline V gene. V dropped 1 base and J dropped 3 bases, with 10 bases sitting between them. The CDR3 spans 15 residues. The CDR3 bases are TGTGCCAGCAGCTTAGAACAGGCCCGCTACAATGAGCAGTTCTTC. Its protein product is CASSLEQARYNEQFF.

V usage is TRBV7-8 and J usage is TRBJ2-3; 11 bases agree with TRBD2. CDR1 and CDR2 from the germline V gene are SGHVS and FQNEAQ. The V gene end was trimmed by 1 base and the J gene end by 3 bases; junction bases not matched to a gene: 3. This CDR3 comprises 16 residues. CDR3 DNA sequence: TGTGCCAGCAGCTTAGTAGCGGGGGGGGGTACAGATACGCAGTATTTT. Translating gives CASSLVAGGGTDTQYF.

The chain recombines TRBV6-2 or TRBV6-3 with TRBJ2-3; 7 bases match TRBD2. Germline CDR1 and CDR2: MNHEY and SVGEGT. The CDR3 totals 10 residues. This chain's CDR3 is CYLADGTQYF. The CDR3 nucleotides are TGTTACCTAGCGGATGGTACGCAGTATTTT.

CDR3 DNA: TGTGCCAGCAGCGGAGGACAGGGAGGCACAGATACGCAGTATTTT. Amino acids: CASSGGQGGTDTQYF. V and J are TRBV2 and TRBJ2-3, with TRBD1 matching 8 bases. The CDR3 totals 15 residues. Germline assignment: CDR1 SNHLY and CDR2 FYNNEI. Trimming took 6 bases from V and 1 from J; bases not matched to a gene: 6.

This clonotype was counted only a few times. This chain uses TRBV7-9 with TRBJ2-7; the D gene is possibly TRBD2 (6 bases). CDR1 and CDR2 (germline): SEHNR, FQNEAQ (reference sequence). V lost 5 bases and J lost 0, with 23 bases in between. This CDR3 contains 18 residues. Here the CDR3 reads CASSPLAPTDSSSYEQYF. The CDR3, as DNA: TGTGCCAGCAGCCCACTAGCCCCGACGGACTCAAGCTCCTACGAGCAGTACTTC.

This clonotype has just a few counts. CDR3 protein: CASSLHLGSSGNTIYF. DNA for the CDR3: TGTGCCAGCAGCTTACACTTGGGGTCCTCTGGAAACACCATATATTTT. The chain links TRBV7-9 to TRBJ1-3; no clear D gene. The ends were cut back, 2 bases at V and 0 bases at J, with 11 bases in the middle. CDR3 length: 16 residues. Looked up from germline, CDR1 is SEHNR and CDR2 is FQNEAQ (reference sequence).

At least ten counts were recorded for this clonotype. The CDR3 nucleotides read TGTGCCAGCAGTTACTCGGCGGATTCACCCCTCCACTTT. Residues: CASSYSADSPLHF. This sequence joins TRBV6-2 or TRBV6-3 and TRBJ1-6, with D unclear. The length of the CDR3 is 13 residues. Trimming took off 0 bases at V and 8 bases at J, with 5 bases between the two ends. Germline assignment: CDR1 MNHEY and CDR2 SVGEGT.

Many counts were recorded for this clonotype. The chain uses TRBV2 and TRBJ2-5; D call uncertain. The CDR3 spans 11 residues. Germline V lookup: CDR1 SNHLY, CDR2 FYNNEI. Trimming stripped 7 bases from V and 5 bases from J, with 8 bases between. This CDR3 is CASKESETQYF. CDR3 bases: TGTGCCAGCAAAGAGTCGGAGACCCAGTACTTC. The full variable domain, with the rest looked up from reference TRBV2 and TRBJ2-5, is EPEVTQTPSHQVTQMGQEVILRCVPISNHLYFYWYRQILGQKVEFLVSFYNNEISEKSEIFDDQFSVERPDGSNFTLKIRSTKLEDSAMYFCASKESETQYFGPGTRLLVL.

This clonotype showed up just a few times. The V gene is TRBV10-3, the J gene TRBJ2-5; possible D gene TRBD2, 6 bases. Deletions cut 0 bases from V and 4 bases from J, with 9 bases between. This CDR3 spans 14 amino acids. Germline CDR1 reads ENHRY; CDR2 reads SYGVKD. In DNA form, the CDR3 reads TGTGCCATCAGTGAGTCTGGCGGGGTAGAGACCCAGTACTTC. It yields the protein CAISESGGVETQYF.

This clonotype has only a few counts. This sequence joins TRBV7-6 and TRBJ2-1; D gene uncertain. The CDR3 extends over 17 amino acids. CDR1 SGHVS and CDR2 FNYEAQ come from the germline V gene. V gave up 3 bases and J gave up 7 bases, with 22 bases separating them. The CDR3 DNA sequence: TGTGCCAGCAGCTTGAGCGCAATGGGTCCACTACGGAATGAGCAGTTCTTC. This translates into CASSLSAMGPLRNEQFF.

Points on this clonotype: A much bigger clone sits one base away, suggesting this may be a read error. This chain connects TRBV6-5 to TRBJ1-2; D is unresolved. The CDR3 is made up of 14 amino acids. CDR1 is MNHEY and CDR2 is SVGAGI in the germline V gene. The CDR3 sequence is CASSHSRDIYGYTF. CDR3 coding DNA: TGTGCCAGCAGTCACTCGAGAGACATCTATGGCTACACCTTC.